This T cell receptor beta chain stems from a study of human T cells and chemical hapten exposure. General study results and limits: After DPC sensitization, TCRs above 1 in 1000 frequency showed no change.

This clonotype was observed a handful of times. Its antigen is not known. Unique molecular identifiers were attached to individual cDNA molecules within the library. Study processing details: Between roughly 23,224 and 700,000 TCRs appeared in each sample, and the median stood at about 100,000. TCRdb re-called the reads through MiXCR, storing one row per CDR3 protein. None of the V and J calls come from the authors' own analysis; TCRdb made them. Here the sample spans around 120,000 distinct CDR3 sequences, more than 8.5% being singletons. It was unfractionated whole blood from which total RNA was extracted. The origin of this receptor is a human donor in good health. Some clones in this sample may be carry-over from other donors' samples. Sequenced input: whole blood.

The CDR3, as DNA: TGTGCCAGTAGTGGGTTACAGGGGAAAAAGTACAATGAGCAGTTCTTC. Translating gives CASSGLQGKKYNEQFF. This chain joins TRBV19 and TRBJ2-1, with 7 bases that match TRBD1. V dropped 5 bases and J dropped 4; count of bases not matched to a gene: 11. This CDR3 is built from 16 residues. Germline V gene data show CDR1 as LNHDA and CDR2 as SQIVND (reference sequence).